A selection of T cell receptor beta chains follows, all from one sample in a study of shared clonotypes between healthy human individuals. Sequencing used immunoSEQ multiplex PCR; TCRdb keeps in-frame clones, though not all of them. The sample carries roughly 2.2 million clones, approximately 95% recorded once. Sequenced input: naive CD4+ T cells from PBMCs. These receptor sequences come from a man younger than 35 in good health. Some clones in this sample may be carry-over from other donors' samples. Each CDR3 is given with its conserved first and last residue. D genes are given only for firm matches. Clone size is given for some rows only: seen once, a few or many times, or a class if the clone is expanded.

J gene: TRBJ1-4
V gene: TRBV11-2
clone size: -
D gene: TRBD1
CDR3 length: 18
CDR3 DNA: TGTGCCAGCAGCTCCCTAAGGCCTTTCGGGACAGCAAAGGAAAAACTGTTTTTT
CDR3 protein: CASSSLRPFGTAKEKLFF

J gene: TRBJ2-7
V gene: TRBV28
clone size: -
D gene: -
CDR3 length: 15
CDR3 DNA: TGTGCCAGCAGTTCGCCTCATCCCTCCCAGGACGAGCAGTACTTC
CDR3 protein: CASSSPHPSQDEQYF

J gene: TRBJ1-1
V gene: TRBV10-2
clone size: once
D gene: TRBD1
CDR3 length: 14
CDR3 DNA: TGCGCCAGCAGCGGACAGGGACGATACACTGAAGCTTTCTTT
CDR3 protein: CASSGQGRYTEAFF

J gene: TRBJ1-1
V gene: TRBV9
clone size: few
D gene: -
CDR3 length: 16
CDR3 DNA: TGTGCCAGCAGCCAAAGGCAGGGCCTCCTGAACACTGAAGCTTTCTTT
CDR3 protein: CASSQRQGLLNTEAFF

J gene: TRBJ1-5
V gene: TRBV28
clone size: -
D gene: TRBD1
CDR3 length: 14
CDR3 DNA: TGTGCCAGCAGTCCAGGACAGGGCGGTCAGCCCCAGCATTTT
CDR3 protein: CASSPGQGGQPQHF

J gene: TRBJ2-1
V gene: TRBV6-4
clone size: -
D gene: -
CDR3 length: 15
CDR3 DNA: TGTGCCAGCAGACCGATGGAGGGGGCCTACAATGAGCAGTTCTTC
CDR3 protein: CASRPMEGAYNEQFF

J gene: TRBJ1-1
V gene: TRBV5-1
clone size: -
D gene: -
CDR3 length: 14
CDR3 DNA: TGCGCCAGCAGCCCTCGAAGAGCTTACACTGAAGCTTTCTTT
CDR3 protein: CASSPRRAYTEAFF

J gene: TRBJ2-7
V gene: TRBV5-1
clone size: -
D gene: TRBD2
CDR3 length: 16
CDR3 DNA: TGCGCCAGCAGCTTGAATAAAGCGGGAGGGTCCTACGAGCAGTACTTC
CDR3 protein: CASSLNKAGGSYEQYF

J gene: TRBJ2-7
V gene: TRBV5-8
clone size: -
D gene: -
CDR3 length: 15
CDR3 DNA: TGTGCCAGCAGCCGGCATCGGCAGGGCTCCTACGAGCAGTACTTC
CDR3 protein: CASSRHRQGSYEQYF

J gene: TRBJ2-7
V gene: TRBV20-1
clone size: -
D gene: -
CDR3 length: 11
CDR3 DNA: TGCAGTGCTTCCGACTTGTACGAGCAGTACTTC
CDR3 protein: CSASDLYEQYF

J gene: TRBJ2-1
V gene: TRBV28
clone size: -
D gene: TRBD1
CDR3 length: 14
CDR3 DNA: TGTGCCATCCTTCCCGGGACAGGGGACAATGAGCAGTTCTTC
CDR3 protein: CAILPGTGDNEQFF

J gene: TRBJ2-7
V gene: TRBV11-2
clone size: -
D gene: -
CDR3 length: 14
CDR3 DNA: TGTGCCAGCAGCCCAAGACTAGAGACCTACGAGCAGTACTTC
CDR3 protein: CASSPRLETYEQYF

J gene: TRBJ2-2
V gene: TRBV2
clone size: -
D gene: -
CDR3 length: 14
CDR3 DNA: TGTGCCAGCAGTGATCTACGGGCAACCGGGGAGCTGTTTTTT
CDR3 protein: CASSDLRATGELFF

J gene: TRBJ1-2
V gene: TRBV6-1
clone size: -
D gene: -
CDR3 length: 14
CDR3 DNA: TGTGCCAGCAGTGATTGGGGGCGAGGTGTGGGCTACACCTTC
CDR3 protein: CASSDWGRGVGYTF

J gene: TRBJ2-7
V gene: TRBV28
clone size: -
D gene: TRBD1
CDR3 length: 14
CDR3 DNA: TGTGCCAGCAGTTCCGGGACAGGGGGCGGCGAGCAGTACTTC
CDR3 protein: CASSSGTGGGEQYF

J gene: TRBJ2-7
V gene: TRBV6-1
clone size: once
D gene: -
CDR3 length: 13
CDR3 DNA: TGTGCCAGCAGTGTCCAGGGTAGGGTCGAGCAGTACTTC
CDR3 protein: CASSVQGRVEQYF

J gene: TRBJ2-1
V gene: TRBV28
clone size: once
D gene: -
CDR3 length: 17
CDR3 DNA: TGTGCCAGCAGTTCCGATCCCCGGGCGGGGAACTACAATGAGCAGTTCTTC
CDR3 protein: CASSSDPRAGNYNEQFF

J gene: TRBJ1-5
V gene: TRBV30
clone size: few
D gene: TRBD1
CDR3 length: 13
CDR3 DNA: TGTGCCTGGCAGGGGGAAGAGGGATGGCCCCAGCATTTT
CDR3 protein: CAWQGEEGWPQHF

J gene: TRBJ2-5
V gene: TRBV15
clone size: -
D gene: TRBD1
CDR3 length: 16
CDR3 DNA: TGTGCCACCAGCAGGGGACAGGGGCTCCTCCAAGAGACCCAGTACTTC
CDR3 protein: CATSRGQGLLQETQYF

J gene: TRBJ2-7
V gene: TRBV6-5
clone size: -
D gene: TRBD2
CDR3 length: 13
CDR3 DNA: TGTGCCAGCAGTTACTCCGGGACTAGCGAGCAGTACTTC
CDR3 protein: CASSYSGTSEQYF

J gene: TRBJ2-1
V gene: TRBV5-6
clone size: -
D gene: -
CDR3 length: 16
CDR3 DNA: TGTGCCAGCAGCCCCCGGCGGGTCCGCTCCTACAATGAGCAGTTCTTC
CDR3 protein: CASSPRRVRSYNEQFF

J gene: TRBJ2-7
V gene: TRBV5-1
clone size: -
D gene: -
CDR3 length: 17
CDR3 DNA: TGCGCCAGCAGCCGGACAGCGAATCCCACCACGAGCTACGAGCAGTACTTC
CDR3 protein: CASSRTANPTTSYEQYF

J gene: TRBJ2-1
V gene: TRBV14
clone size: -
D gene: TRBD2
CDR3 length: 16
CDR3 DNA: TGTGCCAGCAGCCAACTTACTAGCGGGAGCGACAATGAGCAGTTCTTC
CDR3 protein: CASSQLTSGSDNEQFF

J gene: TRBJ2-5
V gene: TRBV18
clone size: -
D gene: -
CDR3 length: 13
CDR3 DNA: TGTGCCAGCTCACCACTTGGTCAAGAGACCCAGTACTTC
CDR3 protein: CASSPLGQETQYF